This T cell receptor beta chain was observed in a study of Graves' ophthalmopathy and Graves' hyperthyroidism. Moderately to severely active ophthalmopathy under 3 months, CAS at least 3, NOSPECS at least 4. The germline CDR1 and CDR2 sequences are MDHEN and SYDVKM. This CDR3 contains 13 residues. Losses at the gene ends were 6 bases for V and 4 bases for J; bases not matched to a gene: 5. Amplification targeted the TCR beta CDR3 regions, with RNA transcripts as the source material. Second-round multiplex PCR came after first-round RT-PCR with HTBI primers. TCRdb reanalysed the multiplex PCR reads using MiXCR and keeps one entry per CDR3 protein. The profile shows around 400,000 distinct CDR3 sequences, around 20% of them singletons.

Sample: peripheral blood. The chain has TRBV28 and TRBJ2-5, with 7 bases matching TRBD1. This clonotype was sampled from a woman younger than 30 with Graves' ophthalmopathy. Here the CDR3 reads CASRKGGRETQYF. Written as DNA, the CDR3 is TGTGCCAGCAGGAAAGGGGGCAGAGAGACCCAGTACTTC.